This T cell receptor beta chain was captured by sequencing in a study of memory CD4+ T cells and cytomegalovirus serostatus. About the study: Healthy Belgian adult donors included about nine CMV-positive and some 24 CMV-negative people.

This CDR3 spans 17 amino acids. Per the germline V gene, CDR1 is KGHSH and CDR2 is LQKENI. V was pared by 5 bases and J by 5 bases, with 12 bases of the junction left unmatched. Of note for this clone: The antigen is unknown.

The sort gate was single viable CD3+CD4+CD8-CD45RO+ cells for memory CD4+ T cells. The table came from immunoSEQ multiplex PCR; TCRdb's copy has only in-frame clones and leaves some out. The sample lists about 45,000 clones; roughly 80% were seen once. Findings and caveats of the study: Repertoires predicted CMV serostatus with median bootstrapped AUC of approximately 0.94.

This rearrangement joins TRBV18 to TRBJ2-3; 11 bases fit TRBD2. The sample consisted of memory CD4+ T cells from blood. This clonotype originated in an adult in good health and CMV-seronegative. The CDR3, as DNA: TGTGCCAGCTCATCAATAAGACGACTAGCGGGGAAAGATACGCAGTATTTT. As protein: CASSSIRRLAGKDTQYF.